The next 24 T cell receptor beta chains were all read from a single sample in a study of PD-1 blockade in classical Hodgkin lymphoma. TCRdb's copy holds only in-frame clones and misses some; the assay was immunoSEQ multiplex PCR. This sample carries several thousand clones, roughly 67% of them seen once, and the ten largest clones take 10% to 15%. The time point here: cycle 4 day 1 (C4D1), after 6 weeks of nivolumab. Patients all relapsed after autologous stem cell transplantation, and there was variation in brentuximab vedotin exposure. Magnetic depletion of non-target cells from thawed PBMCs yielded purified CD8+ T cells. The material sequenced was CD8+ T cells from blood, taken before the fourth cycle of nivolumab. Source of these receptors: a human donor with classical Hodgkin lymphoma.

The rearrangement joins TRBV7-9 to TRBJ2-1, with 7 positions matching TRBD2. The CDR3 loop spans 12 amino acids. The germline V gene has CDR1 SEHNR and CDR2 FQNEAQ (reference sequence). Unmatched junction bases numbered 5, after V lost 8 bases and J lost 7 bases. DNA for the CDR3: TGTGCCAGCTTGGGAGGGACGAATGAGCAGTTCTTC. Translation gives CASLGGTNEQFF.

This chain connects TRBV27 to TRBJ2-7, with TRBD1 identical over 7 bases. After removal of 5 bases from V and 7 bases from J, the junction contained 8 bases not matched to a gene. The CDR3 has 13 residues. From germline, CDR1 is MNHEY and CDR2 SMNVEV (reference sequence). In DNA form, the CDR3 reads TGTGCCAGCAGTCTCTCGACAGGGTGGGAGCAGTACTTC. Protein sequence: CASSLSTGWEQYF.

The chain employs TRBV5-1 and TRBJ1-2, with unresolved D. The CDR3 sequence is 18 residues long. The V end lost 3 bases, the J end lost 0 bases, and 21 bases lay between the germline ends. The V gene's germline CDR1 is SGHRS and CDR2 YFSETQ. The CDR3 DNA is TGCGCCAGCAGCTCCGGAGTTGGTGCCGCGCAACCTAACTATGGCTACACCTTC. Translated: CASSSGVGAAQPNYGYTF.

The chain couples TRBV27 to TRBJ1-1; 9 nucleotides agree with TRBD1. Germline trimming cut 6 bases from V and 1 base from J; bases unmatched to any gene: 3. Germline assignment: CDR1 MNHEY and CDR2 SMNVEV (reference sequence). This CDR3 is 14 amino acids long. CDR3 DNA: TGTGCCAGCAGCCAACAGGGGGCGAACACTGAAGCTTTCTTT. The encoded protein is CASSQQGANTEAFF.

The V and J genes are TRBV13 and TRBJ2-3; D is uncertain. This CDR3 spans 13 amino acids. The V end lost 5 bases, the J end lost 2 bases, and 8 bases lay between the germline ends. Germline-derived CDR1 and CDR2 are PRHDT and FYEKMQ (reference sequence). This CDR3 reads CASSQQFTDTQYF. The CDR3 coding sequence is TGTGCCAGCAGCCAACAGTTCACAGATACGCAGTATTTT. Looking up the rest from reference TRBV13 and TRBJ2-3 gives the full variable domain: AAGVIQSPRHLIKEKRETATLKCYPIPRHDTVYWYQQGPGQDPQFLISFYEKMQSDKGSIPDRFSAQQFSDYHSELNMSSLELGDSALYFCASSQQFTDTQYFGPGTRLTVL.

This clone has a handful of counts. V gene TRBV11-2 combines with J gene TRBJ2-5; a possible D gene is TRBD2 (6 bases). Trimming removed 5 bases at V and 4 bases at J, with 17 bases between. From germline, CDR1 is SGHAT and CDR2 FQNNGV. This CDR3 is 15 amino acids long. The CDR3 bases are TGTGCCAGCAGCCCGGGGGAGGTTTGGCTAGAGACCCAGTACTTC. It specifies CASSPGEVWLETQYF.

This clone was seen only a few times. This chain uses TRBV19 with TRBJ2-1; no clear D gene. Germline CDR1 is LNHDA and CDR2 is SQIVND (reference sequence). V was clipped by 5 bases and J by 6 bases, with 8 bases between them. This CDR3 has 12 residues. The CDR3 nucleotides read TGTGCCAGTAGTCTACACCCCAATGAGCAGTTCTTC. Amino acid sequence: CASSLHPNEQFF.

CDR3 protein: CASSPGTHSNQPQHF. The DNA of the CDR3 is TGTGCCAGCAGCCCCGGGACACATAGCAATCAGCCCCAGCATTTT. The chain carries TRBV5-4 and TRBJ1-5; tentative D call: TRBD1 (6 bases). V was pared by 4 bases and J by 0 bases, with 11 bases between. Germline CDR1 is SGHNT and CDR2 is YYREEE (reference sequence). The CDR3 is 15 amino acids.

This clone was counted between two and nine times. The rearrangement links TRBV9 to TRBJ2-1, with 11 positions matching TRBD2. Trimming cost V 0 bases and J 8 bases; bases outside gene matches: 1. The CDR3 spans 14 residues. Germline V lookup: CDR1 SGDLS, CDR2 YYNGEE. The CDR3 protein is CASSVELAGDEQFF. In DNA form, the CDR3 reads TGTGCCAGCAGCGTAGAACTAGCGGGGGATGAGCAGTTCTTC.

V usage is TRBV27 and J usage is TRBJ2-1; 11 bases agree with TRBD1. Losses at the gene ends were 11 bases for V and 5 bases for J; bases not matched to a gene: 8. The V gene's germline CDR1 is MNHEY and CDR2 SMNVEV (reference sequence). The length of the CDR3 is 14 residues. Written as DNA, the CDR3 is TGTGCCTGCCGGACAGGGGGCGTTAACAATGAGCAGTTCTTC. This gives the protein CACRTGGVNNEQFF.

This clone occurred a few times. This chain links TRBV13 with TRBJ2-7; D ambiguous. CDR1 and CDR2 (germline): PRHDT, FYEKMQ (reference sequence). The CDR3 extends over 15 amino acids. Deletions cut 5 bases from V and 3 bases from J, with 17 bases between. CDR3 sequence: CASSANTGPGYEQYF. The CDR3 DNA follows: TGTGCCAGCAGCGCCAACACCGGGCCTGGCTACGAGCAGTACTTC.

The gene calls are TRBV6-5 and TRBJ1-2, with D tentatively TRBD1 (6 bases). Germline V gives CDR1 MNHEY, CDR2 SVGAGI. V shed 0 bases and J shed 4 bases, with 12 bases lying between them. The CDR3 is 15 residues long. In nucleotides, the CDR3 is TGTGCCAGCAGTTACTCTCGGACAGTAACCTATGGCTACACCTTC. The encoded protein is CASSYSRTVTYGYTF.

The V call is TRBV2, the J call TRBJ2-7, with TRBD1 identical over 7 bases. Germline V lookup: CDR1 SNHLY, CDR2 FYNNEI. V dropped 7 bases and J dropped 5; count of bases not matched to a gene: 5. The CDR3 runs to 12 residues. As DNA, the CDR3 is TGTGCCAGCAACAGGGGTCGCGACGAGCAGTACTTC. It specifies CASNRGRDEQYF.

CDR3 DNA: TGCGCCAGCAGCGCCCCCAGGGAGGAGATCATGAACACTGAAGCTTTCTTT. Protein product: CASSAPREEIMNTEAFF. The V gene is TRBV5-1, the J gene TRBJ1-1, with a tentative D call TRBD1 (5 bases). The CDR3 sequence is 17 residues long. Per the germline V gene, CDR1 is SGHRS and CDR2 is YFSETQ. V shed 4 bases and J shed 0 bases, with 19 bases lying between them.

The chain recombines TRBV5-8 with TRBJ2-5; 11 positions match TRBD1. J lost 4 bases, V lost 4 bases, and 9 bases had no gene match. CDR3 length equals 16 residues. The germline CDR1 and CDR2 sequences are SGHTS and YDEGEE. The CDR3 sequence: CASSPRTGGLRETQYF. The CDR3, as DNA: TGTGCCAGCAGCCCTCGGACAGGGGGCCTTAGAGAGACCCAGTACTTC.

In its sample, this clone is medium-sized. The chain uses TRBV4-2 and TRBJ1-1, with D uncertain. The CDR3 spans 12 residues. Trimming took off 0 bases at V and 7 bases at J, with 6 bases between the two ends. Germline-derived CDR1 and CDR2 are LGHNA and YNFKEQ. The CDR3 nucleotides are TGTGCCAGCAGCCAAGATCAGCTTGAAGCTTTCTTT. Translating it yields CASSQDQLEAFF.

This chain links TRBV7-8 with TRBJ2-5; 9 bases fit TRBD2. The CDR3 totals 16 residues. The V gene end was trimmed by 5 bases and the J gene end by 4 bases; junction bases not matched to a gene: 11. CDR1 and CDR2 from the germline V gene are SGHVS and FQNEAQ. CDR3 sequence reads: CASSLWGAGGGETQYF. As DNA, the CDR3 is TGTGCCAGCAGCCTATGGGGAGCGGGGGGCGGAGAGACCCAGTACTTC.

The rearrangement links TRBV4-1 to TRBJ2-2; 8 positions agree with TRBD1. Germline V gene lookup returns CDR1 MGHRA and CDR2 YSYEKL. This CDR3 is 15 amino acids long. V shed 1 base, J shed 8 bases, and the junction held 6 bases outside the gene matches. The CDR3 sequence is CASSQVQGAVGELFF. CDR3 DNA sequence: TGCGCCAGCAGCCAAGTCCAGGGGGCTGTTGGGGAGCTGTTTTTT.

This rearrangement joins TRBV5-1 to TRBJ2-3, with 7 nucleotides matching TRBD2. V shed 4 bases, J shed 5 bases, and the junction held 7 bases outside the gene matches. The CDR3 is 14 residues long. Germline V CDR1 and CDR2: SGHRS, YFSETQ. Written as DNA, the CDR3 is TGCGCCAGCAGCAGCTCCGGGACTATAGATACGCAGTATTTT. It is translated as CASSSSGTIDTQYF.

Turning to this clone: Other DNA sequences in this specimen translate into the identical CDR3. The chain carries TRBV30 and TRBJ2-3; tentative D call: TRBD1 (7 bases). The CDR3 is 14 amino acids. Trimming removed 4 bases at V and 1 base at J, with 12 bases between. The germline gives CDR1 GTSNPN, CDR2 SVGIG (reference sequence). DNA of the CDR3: TGTGCCTGGAACAGGGGACTTGGCACAGATACGCAGTATTTT. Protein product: CAWNRGLGTDTQYF.

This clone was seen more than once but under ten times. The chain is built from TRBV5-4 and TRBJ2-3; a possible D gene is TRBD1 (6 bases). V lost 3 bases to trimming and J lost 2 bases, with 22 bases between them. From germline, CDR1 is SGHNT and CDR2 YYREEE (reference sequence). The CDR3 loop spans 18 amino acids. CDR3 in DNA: TGTGCCAGCAGCTGGACAGTCAGAAGAATAGGGGACACAGATACGCAGTATTTT. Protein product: CASSWTVRRIGDTDTQYF.

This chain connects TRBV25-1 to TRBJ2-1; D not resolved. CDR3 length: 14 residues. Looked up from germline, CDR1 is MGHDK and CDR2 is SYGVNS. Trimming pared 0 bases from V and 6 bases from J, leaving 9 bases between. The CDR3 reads CASSEYDTFNEQFF. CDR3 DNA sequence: TGTGCCAGCAGTGAATATGACACCTTCAATGAGCAGTTCTTC.

CDR3 residues: CASSDSGSGVSYEQYF. As DNA, the CDR3 is TGTGCCAGCAGTGACAGCGGTAGCGGGGTCTCCTACGAGCAGTACTTC. The chain links TRBV27 to TRBJ2-7, with TRBD2 matching over 8 bases. This CDR3 contains 16 residues. The V gene end was trimmed by 5 bases and the J gene end by 0 bases; junction bases not matched to a gene: 9. Germline-derived CDR1 and CDR2 are MNHEY and SMNVEV (reference sequence).

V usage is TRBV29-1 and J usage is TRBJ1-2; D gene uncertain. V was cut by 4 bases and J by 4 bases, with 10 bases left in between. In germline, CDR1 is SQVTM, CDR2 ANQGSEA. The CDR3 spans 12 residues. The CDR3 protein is CSVGSPAYGYTF. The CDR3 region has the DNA TGCAGCGTTGGAAGCCCTGCCTATGGCTACACCTTC.